This TCR beta chain originates from a study of T cells in Graves' hyperthyroidism and ophthalmopathy. The CDR3 runs to 13 residues. Trimming stripped 0 bases from V and 6 bases from J, with 9 bases between. The germline V gene encodes CDR1 DFQATT and CDR2 SNEGSKA (reference sequence). Worth noting for this clonotype: The antigen is undetermined.

Study-level findings and limits: Classification by a 13 V-J model distinguished ophthalmopathy from stable hyperthyroidism. The model foresaw ophthalmopathy a median approximately 6.1 months prior to onset.

Regions amplified from RNA transcripts were the TCR beta CDR3 regions. The HTBI primer set was used in a first-round RT-PCR of the TCR CDR3. TCRdb re-derived calls from the multiplex PCR reads in MiXCR, one entry per CDR3 protein. The table lists over 650,000 distinct CDR3 sequences, about 16% of them singletons. Sequencing was carried out using blood. The receptor's source is a man younger than 35 with Graves' hyperthyroidism. This chain joins TRBV20-1 and TRBJ2-1; D unresolved. CDR3 sequence (DNA): TGCAGTGCTAGAGATTGGTCGTCCAATGAGCAGTTCTTC. It is translated as CSARDWSSNEQFF.